The sequence of this TCR beta chain was determined in a study of blood T cells in healthy people across ages. PCR was performed a second time for about 7 to 11 cycles using a sample-barcoded 5' primer and a J-beta primer mix. TCRdb passed the 5' RACE reads through MiXCR, listing each CDR3 protein once. The sample has roughly 720,000 distinct CDR3 sequences, about 53% seen once; the top ten hold 41%. There are 14 residues in the CDR3. The germline CDR1 and CDR2 sequences are SGHRS and YFSETQ. Trimming removed 0 bases at V and 2 bases at J, with 6 bases between. The material sequenced was blood. V and J are TRBV5-1 and TRBJ2-1; TRBD1 is a possible D gene (5 bases). The TCR sequence derives from a man older than 75 in good health. CDR3 DNA sequence: TGCGCCAGCAGCTTGGAACAGGCCTACAATGAGCAGTTCTTC. Translating gives CASSLEQAYNEQFF. The full variable domain, completed using reference TRBV5-1 and TRBJ2-1, is KAGVTQTPRYLIKTRGQQVTLSCSPISGHRSVSWYQQTPGQGLQFLFEYFSETQRNKGNFPGRFSGRQFSNSRSEMNVSTLELGDSALYLCASSLEQAYNEQFFGPGTRLTVL.